The rows below give T cell receptor beta chains drawn from one sample of a study of cytomegalovirus exposure and HLA in healthy donors. Sequencing was performed with immunoSEQ multiplex PCR; in TCRdb, only in-frame clones are kept and a portion is missing. The sample has approximately 150,000 clones, roughly 85% seen once; the top ten hold about 1.3%. Sample: PBMCs. Receptors were obtained from a woman aged 45-65 years in good health and CMV-seronegative. Both conserved end residues are part of each CDR3. D genes are given only for firm matches. Clone sizes are given selectively: once, few, many, or a class where the clone is expanded.

clone_size,d_call,j_call,v_call,cdr3_aa,cdr3_nt
.,TRBD2,TRBJ2-7,TRBV7-9,CASSLGGGVEQYF,TGTGCCAGCAGCTTGGGGGGAGGGGTCGAGCAGTACTTC
.,.,TRBJ2-3,TRBV5-6,CASSAGGDYLFLTQYF,TGTGCCAGCAGCGCCGGAGGAGATTATTTATTCCTCACGCAGTATTTT
.,TRBD2,TRBJ2-2,TRBV4-3,CASSPGTSGGDNTGELFF,TGCGCCAGCAGCCCGGGGACTAGCGGGGGCGATAACACCGGGGAGCTGTTTTTT
.,.,TRBJ1-2,TRBV4-3,CASSQTRGSYGYTF,TGCGCCAGCAGCCAGACTCGGGGTAGCTATGGCTACACCTTC
.,.,TRBJ2-3,TRBV5-1,CASTEGFRRTDTQYF,TGCGCCAGCACCGAGGGATTTCGGCGCACAGATACGCAGTATTTT
once,.,TRBJ2-1,TRBV5-1,CASSHTSLGYNEQFF,TGCGCCAGCAGCCATACTAGTCTTGGGTACAATGAGCAGTTCTTC
.,TRBD1,TRBJ2-2,TRBV10-3,CAISETRTGITGELFF,TGTGCCATCAGTGAGACCCGGACAGGCATAACCGGGGAGCTGTTTTTT
.,TRBD1,TRBJ2-7,TRBV6-6,CASIPQGKTYEQYF,TGTGCCAGCATACCACAGGGGAAAACCTACGAGCAGTACTTC
few,TRBD2,TRBJ2-1,TRBV7-3,CASSLGLAGDYNEQFF,TGTGCCAGCAGCTTGGGACTAGCGGGAGACTACAATGAGCAGTTCTTC
.,TRBD1,TRBJ1-6,TRBV28,CASSLGQASSTLHF,TGTGCCAGCAGTTTGGGACAGGCTTCGTCCACCCTCCACTTT
few,TRBD1,TRBJ2-1,TRBV5-6,CASSYIGTGGYNEQFF,TGTGCCAGCAGCTATATCGGGACAGGGGGTTACAATGAGCAGTTCTTC
.,TRBD2,TRBJ2-7,TRBV11-1,CASSLGGGPYEQYF,TGTGCCAGCAGCTTAGGCGGGGGGCCCTACGAGCAGTACTTC
.,.,TRBJ2-7,TRBV4-1,CASSLRDMIPYEQYF,TGCGCCAGCAGCCTCCGGGACATGATACCCTACGAGCAGTACTTC
.,.,TRBJ2-4,TRBV12-2,CASRKSFTGLAKNIQYF,TGTGCAAGTCGCAAGTCCTTCACAGGGTTAGCCAAAAACATTCAGTACTTC
.,TRBD1,TRBJ1-1,TRBV27,CATQGDRHLEAFF,TGTGCCACCCAAGGGGACAGACACTTGGAAGCTTTCTTT
.,.,TRBJ2-7,TRBV9,CASSVGEDFSYEQYF,TGTGCCAGCAGCGTAGGGGAGGACTTCTCCTACGAGCAGTACTTC
.,.,TRBJ1-1,TRBV10-2,CASRQGEAFF,TGCGCCAGCAGACAGGGTGAAGCTTTCTTT
once,TRBD1,TRBJ2-7,TRBV7-9,CASSLEVGDRGHEQYF,TGTGCCAGCAGCTTAGAGGTGGGGGACAGGGGACACGAGCAGTACTTC
.,.,TRBJ1-2,TRBV9,CASSVSGDMYGYTF,TGTGCCAGCAGCGTCTCAGGGGATATGTATGGCTACACCTTC
.,.,TRBJ2-3,TRBV7-2,CASSFGLFGGTDTQYF,TGTGCCAGCAGCTTCGGGCTTTTCGGGGGCACAGATACGCAGTATTTT
.,TRBD2,TRBJ2-1,TRBV5-4,CASSLGTRLAGDNEQFF,TGTGCCAGCAGCTTGGGCACCAGACTAGCGGGGGACAATGAGCAGTTCTTC
.,.,TRBJ1-3,TRBV9,CASSNSGPPGNTIYF,TGTGCCAGCAGCAACAGCGGGCCGCCTGGAAACACCATATATTTT
once,TRBD1,TRBJ2-7,TRBV19,CASSIVFGQGAIEQYF,TGTGCCAGTAGTATAGTATTTGGACAGGGGGCAATCGAGCAGTACTTC
.,.,TRBJ1-2,TRBV29-1,CSVGLGTF,.
few,TRBD2,TRBJ2-3,TRBV9,CASSARTSGVEDTQYF,TGTGCCAGCAGCGCAAGAACTAGCGGGGTTGAAGATACGCAGTATTTT
.,TRBD1,TRBJ2-6,TRBV15,CATVAGQGIAGANVLTF,TGTGCCACCGTCGCGGGACAGGGGATCGCTGGGGCCAACGTCCTGACTTTC
.,TRBD2,TRBJ2-2,TRBV19,CASSRPSGRLPNTGELFF,TGTGCCAGTAGTAGGCCTAGCGGACGACTTCCGAACACCGGGGAGCTGTTTTTT
.,TRBD2,TRBJ2-3,TRBV9,CASGHSGRAGDTQYF,TGTGCCAGCGGCCATAGCGGGAGGGCCGGAGATACGCAGTATTTT
once,TRBD1,TRBJ2-7,TRBV6-1,CASSVRTGFYEQYF,TGTGCCAGCAGTGTAAGGACAGGGTTCTACGAGCAGTACTTC
.,.,TRBJ1-4,TRBV12-5,CASGSIREKLFF,TGTGCTAGTGGTTCTATCCGTGAAAAACTGTTTTTT
.,.,TRBJ2-3,TRBV21-1,CASSKVARLAGGGSGTDTQYF,TGTGCCAGCAGCAAAGTCGCTCGACTAGCGGGAGGAGGTTCGGGCACAGATACGCAGTATTTT
.,TRBD2,TRBJ2-1,TRBV6-1,CASSERTSGRVYNEQFF,TGTGCCAGCAGTGAACGGACTAGCGGGAGGGTTTACAATGAGCAGTTCTTC
.,TRBD1,TRBJ2-5,TRBV19,CASSRDRVRETQYF,TGTGCCAGTAGCCGGGACAGGGTCCGAGAGACCCAGTACTTC
.,.,TRBJ1-2,TRBV28,CASSLFEVQYGYTF,TGTGCCAGCAGTTTATTCGAGGTGCAGTATGGCTACACCTTC
.,.,TRBJ2-1,TRBV25-1,CASSEYVRKAYNEQFF,TGTGCCAGCAGTGAATACGTCAGGAAGGCGTACAATGAGCAGTTCTTC
few,TRBD1,TRBJ2-1,TRBV6-4,CASSEGQGGNEQFF,TGTGCCAGCAGTGAAGGACAGGGGGGTAATGAGCAGTTCTTC
.,.,TRBJ2-3,TRBV7-8,CASRGGGLDTQYF,TGTGCCAGCAGAGGGGGGGGGTTGGATACGCAGTATTTT
.,TRBD1,TRBJ2-3,TRBV29-1,CSVAGLWGQGVTDTQYF,TGCAGCGTTGCGGGGCTATGGGGACAGGGGGTTACAGATACGCAGTATTTT
.,TRBD2,TRBJ2-5,TRBV11-1,CASSLGTSGGGVETQYF,TGTGCCAGCAGCCTGGGGACTAGCGGGGGGGGAGTGGAGACCCAGTACTTC
.,TRBD1,TRBJ2-7,TRBV2,CASRGNRDRSLYEQYF,TGTGCCAGCAGGGGCAACCGGGACAGGAGTCTCTACGAGCAGTACTTC
.,TRBD2,TRBJ2-7,TRBV5-5,CASSFRLAGFSYEQYF,TGTGCCAGCAGCTTCAGACTAGCGGGTTTCTCCTACGAGCAGTACTTC
.,.,TRBJ2-7,TRBV7-2,CASSPGYYEQYF,TGTGCCAGCAGCCCAGGGTACTACGAGCAGTACTTC